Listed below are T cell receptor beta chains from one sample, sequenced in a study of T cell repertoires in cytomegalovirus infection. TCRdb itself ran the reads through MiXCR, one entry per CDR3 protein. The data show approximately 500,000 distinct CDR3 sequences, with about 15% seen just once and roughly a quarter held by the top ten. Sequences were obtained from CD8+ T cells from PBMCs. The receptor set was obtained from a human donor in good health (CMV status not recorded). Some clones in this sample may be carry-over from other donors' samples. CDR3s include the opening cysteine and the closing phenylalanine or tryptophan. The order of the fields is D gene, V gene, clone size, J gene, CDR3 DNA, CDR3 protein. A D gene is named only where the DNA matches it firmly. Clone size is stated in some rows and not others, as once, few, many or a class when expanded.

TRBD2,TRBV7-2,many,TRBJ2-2,TGTGCCAGCAGCTTAGTGGGTAGCGGGAGCCAACCGGGCGGGGAGCTGTTTTTT,CASSLVGSGSQPGGELFF
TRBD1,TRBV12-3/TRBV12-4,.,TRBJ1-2,TGTGCCACAAACGAATTTGGACAGGGCATCGGTGGCTACACCTTC,CATNEFGQGIGGYTF
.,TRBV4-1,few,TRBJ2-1,TGCGCCAGCAGCCAAGATTTAAGGAGGGGGGGCCTGGGTGAGCAGTTCTTC,CASSQDLRRGGLGEQFF
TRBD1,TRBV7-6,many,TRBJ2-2,TGTGCCAGCAGCTTAGCCACCGGGACAGGGGGGTACGGGGAGCTGTTTTTT,CASSLATGTGGYGELFF
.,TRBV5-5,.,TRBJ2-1,TGTGCCAGCAGCCCCCGGACAGCTGGTGAGCAGTTCTTC,CASSPRTAGEQFF
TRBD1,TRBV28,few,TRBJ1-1,TGTGCCAGCAGTATACAGGGGGCGCGAACATTGTCGGCTTTCTTT,CASSIQGARTLSAFF
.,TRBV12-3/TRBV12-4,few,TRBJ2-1,TGTGCCAGCAGTTCATTTGAGCAGTTCTTC,CASSSFEQFF
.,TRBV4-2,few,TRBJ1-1,TGTGCCAGCAGCCAAGAACAGAGATCCATGAACACTGAAGCTTTCTTT,CASSQEQRSMNTEAFF
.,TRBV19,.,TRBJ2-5,TGTGCCAGTAGTATAGGGGGTCAGCGATTTCAAGAGACCCAGTACTTC,CASSIGGQRFQETQYF
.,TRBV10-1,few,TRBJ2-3,TGCGCCAGCAGTGAGGAGAGAACTCTTCGCACAGATACGCAGTATTTT,CASSEERTLRTDTQYF
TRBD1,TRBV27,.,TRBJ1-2,TGTGCCAGCAGTGACACAGGGGCTGGAGGCTACACCTTC,CASSDTGAGGYTF
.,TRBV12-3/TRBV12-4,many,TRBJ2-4,TGTGCCAGCAGTCCCACGGGGGCCGATCCCAAAAACATTCAGTACTTC,CASSPTGADPKNIQYF
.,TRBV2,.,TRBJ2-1,TGTGCCAGCAGTGTGTCCGTTATCTCCTACAATGAGCAGTTCTTC,CASSVSVISYNEQFF
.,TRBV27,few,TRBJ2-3,TGTGCCAGCAGTTTAGGTGGAAATACGCAGTATTTT,CASSLGGNTQYF
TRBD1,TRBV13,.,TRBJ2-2,TGTGCCAGCAGCCCCCCGACAGGGCCCCCCGGGGAGCTGTTTTTT,CASSPPTGPPGELFF
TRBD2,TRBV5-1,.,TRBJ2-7,TGCGCCAGCAGCTTTGGAGGGGAGGGCTACGAGCAGTACTTC,CASSFGGEGYEQYF
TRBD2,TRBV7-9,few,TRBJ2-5,TGTGCCAGCAGCCCCATAGCGGGGGTTGGGGAGACCCAGTACTTC,CASSPIAGVGETQYF
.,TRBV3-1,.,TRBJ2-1,TGTGCCAGCGAGAACGGATACTACAATGAGCAGTTCTTC,CASENGYYNEQFF
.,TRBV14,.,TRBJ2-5,TGTGCCAGCAGCCTTCTCGAAGAGACCCAGTACTTC,CASSLLEETQYF
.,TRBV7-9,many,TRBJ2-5,TGTGCCAGCAGCTTATTTCTTGTGGGCGAAGAGACCCAGTACTTC,CASSLFLVGEETQYF
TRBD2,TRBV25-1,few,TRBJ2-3,TGTGCCAGCAGTGGCACTAGCGGAGAAGGAGATACGCAGTATTTT,CASSGTSGEGDTQYF
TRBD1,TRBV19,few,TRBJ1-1,TGTGCCAGTACCCAGGGGGCTGAAGCTTTCTTT,CASTQGAEAFF
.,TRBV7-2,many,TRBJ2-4,TGTGCCAGCAGCTACCACCCGGGTAAAAACATTCAGTACTTC,CASSYHPGKNIQYF
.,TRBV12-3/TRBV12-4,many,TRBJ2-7,TGTGCCAGCAGTTTAGCAGTACTTGACTACGAGCAGTACTTC,CASSLAVLDYEQYF
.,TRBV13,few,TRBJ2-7,TGTGCCAGCAGCGACCGGAGCCGGGGAAGGGAGCAGTACTTC,CASSDRSRGREQYF
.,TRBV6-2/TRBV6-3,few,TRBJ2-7,TGTGCCAGCAGTTACTCGAAGATCCCCTACGAGCAGTACTTC,CASSYSKIPYEQYF
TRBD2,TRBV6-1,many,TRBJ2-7,TGTGCCAGCAGTGGACTAGCTTCTCGGAACGAGCAGTACTTC,CASSGLASRNEQYF
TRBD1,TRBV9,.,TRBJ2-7,TGTGCCAGCAGCGGTCGAGGACAGGGGGCGGCCTACGAGCAGTACTTC,CASSGRGQGAAYEQYF
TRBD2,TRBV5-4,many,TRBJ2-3,TGTGCCAGCAGCTTGGGTGTGTGGACTAGCGGGCTTACAGATACGCAGTATTTT,CASSLGVWTSGLTDTQYF
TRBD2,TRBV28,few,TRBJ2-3,TGTGCCAGCAGTTTCGGCGGGAGTAGCTCAGATACGCAGTATTTT,CASSFGGSSSDTQYF
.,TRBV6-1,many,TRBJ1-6,TGTGCCAGCAGTGAAATCGGGACTGGAAATAATTCACCCCTCCACTTT,CASSEIGTGNNSPLHF
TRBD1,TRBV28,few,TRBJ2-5,TGTGCCAGCAGGCCGGGACAGGCCTCTGGAGAGACCCAGTACTTC,CASRPGQASGETQYF
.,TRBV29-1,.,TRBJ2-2,TGCAGCGTTGAAGTACTCGCCGGGGAGCTGTTTTTT,CSVEVLAGELFF
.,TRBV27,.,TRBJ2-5,TGTGCCAGCAGTTTAATGGGGCCGGAGACCCAGTACTTC,CASSLMGPETQYF
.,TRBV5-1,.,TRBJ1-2,TGCGCCAGCAGCTTGGGGGGCAGGGTAAACTATGGCTACACCTTC,CASSLGGRVNYGYTF
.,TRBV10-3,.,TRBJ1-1,TGTGCCATCAGTGAACCCGCAGGGGCCAGGAACACTGAAGCTTTCTTT,CAISEPAGARNTEAFF
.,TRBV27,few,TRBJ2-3,TGTGCCAGCAGTTTATACGTGGCAGATACGCAGTATTTT,CASSLYVADTQYF
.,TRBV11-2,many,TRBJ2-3,TGTGCCAGCAGCTTAGTCCTCCGACTGACTATTAGCACAGATACGCAGTATTTT,CASSLVLRLTISTDTQYF
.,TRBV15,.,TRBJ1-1,TGTGCCACCAGCAGAGACAGGAGGAACACTGAAGCTTTCTTT,CATSRDRRNTEAFF
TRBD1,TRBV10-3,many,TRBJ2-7,TGTGCCATCAGGGAAGACAGGGGCATCTACGAGCAGTACTTC,CAIREDRGIYEQYF
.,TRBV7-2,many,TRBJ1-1,TGTGCCAGCAGCTCCCGAGCGGGGGCCTTAAACACTGAAGCTTTCTTT,CASSSRAGALNTEAFF
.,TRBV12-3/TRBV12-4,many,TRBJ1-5,TGTGCCAGCAGTCCCCACCGTAGGAAAATTGGCAATCAGCCCCAGCATTTT,CASSPHRRKIGNQPQHF
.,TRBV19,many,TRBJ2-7,TGTGCCAGTAGTGTAAGGGGTCGGCACCCTACCTACGAGCAGTACTTC,CASSVRGRHPTYEQYF
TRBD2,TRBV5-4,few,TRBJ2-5,TGTGCCAGCATCGCGGGGGGTACGACCCAAGAGACCCAGTACTTC,CASIAGGTTQETQYF